This passage covers 24 T cell receptor beta chains from one sample sequenced in a study of T cells after yellow fever vaccination. TCRdb ran MiXCR on the 5' RACE reads and lists one entry per CDR3 protein. In the table there are about 350,000 distinct CDR3 sequences, approximately 4% of which are singletons. The specimen was PBMCs, collected 5 days after the yellow fever booster vaccination. These TCRs come from a man between 18 and 29 years old who received the YFV17D yellow fever vaccine.

This chain joins TRBV2 and TRBJ1-5, with D unclear. V was trimmed by 8 bases and J by 8 bases, leaving 16 bases between them. This CDR3 is 13 amino acids long. CDR1 is SNHLY, CDR2 FYNNEI, per germline. CDR3: CASRVGRTEPQHF. DNA for the CDR3: TGTGCCAGCCGCGTGGGGAGAACGGAGCCCCAGCATTTT.

There are a few counts of this clonotype. V and J are TRBV4-3 and TRBJ2-7; possible D gene TRBD2, 6 bases. Germline V CDR1 and CDR2: LGHNA, YSLEER. The CDR3 loop spans 14 amino acids. V lost 0 bases to trimming and J lost 2 bases, with 8 bases between them. The CDR3 sequence is CASSQDRTTYEQYF. The CDR3 DNA sequence: TGCGCCAGCAGCCAAGATCGGACTACCTACGAGCAGTACTTC.

This clonotype was seen many times. The rearrangement joins TRBV28 to TRBJ2-1; TRBD2 aligns across 10 bases. The trim removed 5 bases at V and 0 bases at J, leaving 1 base unmatched. CDR1 MDHEN and CDR2 SYDVKM come from the germline V gene. The CDR3 loop spans 15 amino acids. CDR3 loop: CASSIAGGSYNEQFF. The DNA for the CDR3 is TGTGCCAGCAGTATAGCGGGGGGCTCCTACAATGAGCAGTTCTTC.

Ten or more counts support this clonotype. This chain uses TRBV25-1 with TRBJ1-2, with TRBD1 as a possible D gene (6 bases). CDR3 size: 14 residues. With 6 bases removed from V and 0 bases from J, the gap between germline ends came to 11 bases. Germline V gives CDR1 MGHDK, CDR2 SYGVNS. This CDR3 reads CASRATGTNYGYTF. The CDR3 region has the DNA TGTGCCAGCAGGGCGACAGGAACTAACTATGGCTACACCTTC.

The V gene is TRBV10-3, the J gene TRBJ2-3; perhaps TRBD2 as D (6 bases). Germline lookup yields CDR1 ENHRY and CDR2 SYGVKD. CDR3 length equals 15 residues. Trimming removed 6 bases at V and 3 bases at J, with 16 bases between. The DNA for the CDR3 is TGTGCCATCAGCCTTTCGGGACTGGAGACAGATACGCAGTATTTT. As protein: CAISLSGLETDTQYF.

This clonotype was counted many times. The chain has TRBV6-6 and TRBJ1-1; possible D gene TRBD1, 6 bases. This CDR3 has 14 residues. V was clipped by 6 bases and J by 0 bases, with 11 bases between them. Germline CDR1 MNHNY, CDR2 SVGAGI (reference sequence). CDR3 nucleotide sequence: TGTGCCAGCAGACCGGGACATATGAACACTGAAGCTTTCTTT. Its translation is CASRPGHMNTEAFF.

This chain uses TRBV5-4 with TRBJ2-3; TRBD1 aligns across 7 bases. The CDR3 consists of 15 residues. V lost 6 bases and J lost 3; bases outside the gene matches: 10. Germline assignment: CDR1 SGHNT and CDR2 YYREEE (reference sequence). The CDR3 bases are TGTGCCAGCACCGTAACAGGGGCCTCTACAGATACGCAGTATTTT. It translates to CASTVTGASTDTQYF. The complete variable domain, with remaining parts taken from reference TRBV5-4 and TRBJ2-3, reads ETGVTQSPTHLIKTRGQQVTLRCSSQSGHNTVSWYQQALGQGPQFIFQYYREEENGRGNFPPRFSGLQFPNYSSELNVNALELDDSALYLCASTVTGASTDTQYFGPGTRLTVL.

This clonotype was seen at least ten times. The chain employs TRBV20-1 and TRBJ2-3; possibly TRBD2 for D (7 bases). The V gene's germline CDR1 is DFQATT and CDR2 SNEGSKA (reference sequence). Between the trimmed V and J ends, which lost 5 bases and 2 bases, there was a span of 14 bases. The CDR3 totals 14 residues. In DNA, the CDR3 is TGCAGTGCTGCCTGGGCGGGGGCCACAGATACGCAGTATTTT. Translating it yields CSAAWAGATDTQYF.

In this sample, this clonotype turned up a few times. The chain recombines TRBV5-1 with TRBJ2-2, with D unresolved. V was shortened by 2 bases and J by 0 bases, with 11 bases between the two germline ends. The CDR3 runs 16 residues. From germline, CDR1 is SGHRS and CDR2 YFSETQ. The CDR3 nucleotides are TGCGCCAGCAGCTTAAGGATAACATCGAACACCGGGGAGCTGTTTTTT. Translated, it gives CASSLRITSNTGELFF.

This clonotype turned up a few times. The V gene is TRBV4-3, the J gene TRBJ2-3; 14 nucleotides match TRBD2. This CDR3 region has 15 residues. Germline loops: CDR1 LGHNA, CDR2 YSLEER. The V and J ends lost 1 base and 7 bases, in that order; junction bases with no gene match: 1. CDR3 DNA: TGCGCCAGCAGCCAAGGGACTAGCGGGGGGAATACGCAGTATTTT. Its protein product is CASSQGTSGGNTQYF.

J is TRBJ2-2 and V is TRBV4-1, with D possibly being TRBD2 (6 bases). Trimming cost V 4 bases and J 3 bases, with 15 bases left between them. Germline V gives CDR1 MGHRA, CDR2 YSYEKL. The CDR3 totals 16 residues. This chain's CDR3 is CASSLLHWGDTGELFF. As DNA, the CDR3 is TGCGCCAGCAGCCTACTCCACTGGGGGGACACCGGGGAGCTGTTTTTT.

This clonotype was seen ten or more times. The chain carries TRBV4-1 and TRBJ1-5; D might be TRBD1 (5 bases). Germline CDR1 and CDR2: MGHRA and YSYEKL. Trimming cost V 0 bases and J 6 bases, with 12 bases left between them. The CDR3 consists of 15 residues. The CDR3 sequence is CASSQDRGSGQPQHF. For the CDR3, the DNA is TGCGCCAGCAGCCAAGACCGGGGGTCGGGTCAGCCCCAGCATTTT.

This clonotype occurred many times. The genes are TRBV11-2 and TRBJ2-5, with D possibly matching TRBD2 (5 bases). V was clipped by 5 bases and J by 5 bases, with 15 bases between them. This CDR3 spans 14 amino acids. CDR1 is SGHAT, CDR2 FQNNGV, per germline. CDR3 protein: CASSTARGWETQYF. CDR3 nucleotide sequence: TGTGCCAGCAGCACCGCTAGAGGGTGGGAGACCCAGTACTTC.

This clonotype turned up a few times. The chain joins TRBV4-1 to TRBJ2-1; maybe TRBD1 (5 bases). The germline V gene has CDR1 MGHRA and CDR2 YSYEKL. Trimming pared 7 bases from V and 3 bases from J, leaving 13 bases between. The CDR3 runs 14 residues. The CDR3 sequence is CASMLDQGYNEQFF. For the CDR3, the DNA is TGCGCCAGCATGTTGGACCAGGGCTACAATGAGCAGTTCTTC.

At least ten counts were recorded for this clonotype. The chain carries TRBV6-5 and TRBJ2-3; the D gene is possibly TRBD2 (5 bases). CDR1 is MNHEY and CDR2 is SVGAGI in the germline V gene. The CDR3 loop spans 15 amino acids. V dropped 5 bases and J dropped 3 bases, with 15 bases sitting between them. CDR3: CASSPGPGRTDTQYF. The DNA of the CDR3 is TGTGCCAGCAGTCCGGGCCCGGGAAGAACAGATACGCAGTATTTT.

This clonotype was counted a few times. The rearrangement joins TRBV7-3 to TRBJ2-1; 13 nucleotides align to TRBD2. Trimming took 5 bases from V and 10 from J; bases not matched to a gene: 5. Germline V gene sequence: CDR1 SGHTA, CDR2 FQGTGA. This CDR3 is 14 amino acids long. The CDR3 nucleotides read TGTGCCAGCAGCACGGGACTAGCGGGGAACGAGCAGTTCTTC. It translates to CASSTGLAGNEQFF.

CDR3 sequence reads: CASQGYNEQFF. DNA of the CDR3: TGTGCCAGCCAGGGCTACAATGAGCAGTTCTTC. V and J are TRBV6-6 and TRBJ2-1; D might be TRBD1 (5 bases). V shed 8 bases and J shed 3 bases, with 5 bases lying between them. The CDR3 is 11 amino acids. CDR1 MNHNY and CDR2 SVGAGI come from the germline V gene (reference sequence).

This clonotype was counted ten times or more. The chain uses TRBV29-1 and TRBJ2-3; D remains ambiguous. CDR1 SQVTM and CDR2 ANQGSEA come from the germline V gene. Deletions cut 3 bases from V and 2 bases from J, with 6 bases between. The CDR3 sequence is 12 residues long. The CDR3 here is CSVDMLTDTQYF. The DNA of the CDR3 is TGCAGCGTTGATATGCTCACAGATACGCAGTATTTT.

Only a few counts were recorded for this clonotype. The chain combines TRBV19 with TRBJ2-1; D is undetermined. Germline V gene sequence: CDR1 LNHDA, CDR2 SQIVND (reference sequence). V was cut by 3 bases and J by 3 bases, with 3 bases left in between. The CDR3 has 12 amino acids. The CDR3 region is CASSIGYNEQFF. DNA for the CDR3: TGTGCCAGTAGTATCGGCTACAATGAGCAGTTCTTC.

This clonotype has only a few counts. The V gene is TRBV6-6, the J gene TRBJ1-1, with 12 bases that match TRBD1. With 7 bases clipped from V and 1 base from J, the junction kept 10 bases outside the gene matches. The CDR3 runs to 17 residues. CDR1 MNHNY and CDR2 SVGAGI come from the germline V gene (reference sequence). CDR3 in DNA: TGTGCCAGCACCTCCCCCGGGACAGGGGGCCCGAACACTGAAGCTTTCTTT. It is translated as CASTSPGTGGPNTEAFF.

This clonotype has more than one count but fewer than ten. This chain links TRBV5-1 with TRBJ1-1, with 8 bases identical to TRBD1. The CDR3 is made up of 14 amino acids. The junction had 2 bases not matched to a gene; V was cut back by 3 bases and J by 1 base. Looked up from germline, CDR1 is SGHRS and CDR2 is YFSETQ. The CDR3 loop reads CASSWDRRNTEAFF. CDR3 DNA sequence: TGCGCCAGCAGCTGGGACAGGCGGAACACTGAAGCTTTCTTT.

Worth noting for this clonotype: The junction does not match germline at one end; this may be a read error. The chain links TRBV5-1 to TRBJ2-7, with D perhaps matching TRBD1 (6 bases). Germline CDR1 is SGHRS and CDR2 is YFSETQ. CDR3 length equals 17 residues. The CDR3 loop is CASSLDPAGTLSYEHYF. DNA for the CDR3: TGCGCCAGCAGCTTGGACCCCGCCGGGACACTCTCCTACGAGCACTACTTC.

This chain uses TRBV6-2 or TRBV6-3 with TRBJ1-2; no clear D. From germline, CDR1 is MNHEY and CDR2 SVGEGT. V lost 0 bases and J lost 5, with 16 bases in between. The CDR3 extends over 16 amino acids. For the CDR3, the DNA is TGTGCCAGCAGTTACTCGGGCTCGACGTGGGGTTATGGCTACACCTTC. As protein: CASSYSGSTWGYGYTF.

This clonotype has at least ten counts. The J gene is TRBJ2-3, the V gene TRBV23-1; 11 bases align to TRBD2. Being an ORF, TRBV23-1 has a function that is uncertain. Unmatched junction bases numbered 3, after V lost 1 base and J lost 0 bases. This CDR3 is built from 17 residues. For the CDR3, the DNA is TGCGCCAGCAGTCAATTACTAGCGGGAGACAGCACAGATACGCAGTATTTT. This codes for CASSQLLAGDSTDTQYF.